This is a list of T cell receptor beta chains from one sample in a study of cytomegalovirus exposure and HLA in healthy donors. The assay was immunoSEQ multiplex PCR, and TCRdb's table has in-frame clones only and misses some. The sample holds approximately 100,000 clones. Material: PBMCs. The receptors were sampled from a man aged 45-65 years in good health and CMV-seronegative. Both conserved end residues are part of each CDR3. A D gene is named only where the DNA matches it firmly.

>TRBJ2-7|-|TRBV14
TGTGCCAGCAGCCAACGGTCGAGACAGCCTCCCCTTTCTGGATGTTGGGAGCAGTACTTC
CASSQRSRQPPLSGCWEQYF
>TRBJ2-4|TRBD1|TRBV29-1
TGCAGCGTTGAAGGGACAGGGATGGACAAAAACATTCAGTACTTC
CSVEGTGMDKNIQYF
>TRBJ2-2|-|TRBV5-1
TGCGCCAGCAGGCAGGGATCCGGGGAGCTGTTTTTT
CASRQGSGELFF
>TRBJ1-4|TRBD1|TRBV11-2
TGTGCCAGCAGCCCAGACAGGGGGTTAAGTGAAAAACTGTTTTTT
CASSPDRGLSEKLFF
>TRBJ1-2|-|TRBV7-9
TGTGCCAGCAGCTTAGGAAGGGACTTTAGGTCCGATGGCTACACCTTC
CASSLGRDFRSDGYTF
>TRBJ2-7|TRBD1|TRBV18
TGTGCCAGCTCACCGTCGGTGGGGACAGGGTCCTACGAGCAGTACTTC
CASSPSVGTGSYEQYF
>TRBJ1-1|-|TRBV1
TGCACCAGCAGCCAAGATTCCAGGGGAGAGGGAGCTTTCTTT
CTSSQDSRGEGAFF
>TRBJ1-5|-|TRBV12-5
TGTGCTAGTGGTTTGGACAGTCAGCCCCAGCATTTT
CASGLDSQPQHF
>TRBJ1-2|TRBD1|TRBV5-1
TGCGCCAGCAGCCCCCAACCGGGACAGTCCAACTATGGCTACACCTTC
CASSPQPGQSNYGYTF
>TRBJ2-2|TRBD2|TRBV19
TGTGCCAGTAGTATCTCGGGGGGGACCGGGGAGCTGTTTTTT
CASSISGGTGELFF
>TRBJ2-1|TRBD2|TRBV4-3
TGCGCCAGCAGCCAACACCCGGGGGGGGACAATGAGCAGTTCTTC
CASSQHPGGDNEQFF
>TRBJ2-2|-|TRBV15
TGTGCCACCAGCACAAGCCCCGGGGTACTGAACACCGGGGAGCTGTTTTTT
CATSTSPGVLNTGELFF
>TRBJ1-6|TRBD1|TRBV7-6
TGTGCCAGCAGCTTAGGGGACAGGGGGCAGGGGTATAATTCACCCCTCCACTTT
CASSLGDRGQGYNSPLHF